This T cell receptor (beta chain) was profiled in a study of cytomegalovirus exposure and HLA in healthy donors. Across the study: Tens of millions of unique TCRs from HLA-typed donors made up an early data release.

A word on this clone: Antigen specificity is unknown.

General study points: Among the most significant clusters, several appeared linked to common viral pathogens in a later analysis.

Donors were nominally healthy when sampled, though unrecorded immune exposures were likely. Vbeta (60) and Jbeta (13) primers were used in the PCR. Data came from immunoSEQ multiplex PCR; TCRdb stores just in-frame clones and leaves some out. The table includes roughly 170,000 clones, under 85% detected once. The V gene's germline CDR1 is MNHEY and CDR2 SMNVEV (reference sequence). V lost 8 bases to trimming and J lost 8 bases; unmatched junction nucleotides: 10. CDR3 length: 14 amino acids. The receptor comes from a woman aged 25 to 45 in good health and CMV-seronegative. Sample: PBMCs. The J gene is TRBJ2-1, the V gene TRBV27; 9 nucleotides line up with TRBD2. The CDR3 is CASASGLASDEQFF. Written as DNA, the CDR3 is TGTGCCAGCGCCTCGGGACTAGCTAGCGATGAGCAGTTCTTC.